These T cell receptor beta chains were read from a single sample in a study of control samples from healthy donors and cancer patients. This table comes from immunoSEQ multiplex PCR, and its TCRdb copy is limited to in-frame clones, with some not included. The sample consists of 120,000 to 150,000 clones, 88% of them appearing once. Source material: blood. The source of these receptors is a young woman in good health. Both conserved end residues are part of each CDR3. D genes are given only for firm matches. Clone sizes are given selectively: once, few, many, or a class where the clone is expanded.

j_gene: TRBJ1-2; d_gene: NA; abundance: few; v_gene: TRBV5-6; CDR3aa: CASSLNLGKAGGYTF; CDR3nt: TGTGCCAGCAGCTTGAATTTGGGGAAAGCTGGGGGCTACACCTTC
j_gene: TRBJ1-6; d_gene: NA; abundance: NA; v_gene: TRBV19; CDR3aa: CASSTVGYSPLHF; CDR3nt: TGTGCCAGTAGCACAGTGGGATATTCACCCCTCCACTTT
j_gene: TRBJ2-2; d_gene: NA; abundance: NA; v_gene: TRBV19; CDR3aa: CASRFGENTGELFF; CDR3nt: TGTGCCAGTAGGTTCGGGGAGAACACCGGGGAGCTGTTTTTT
j_gene: TRBJ2-7; d_gene: TRBD2; abundance: NA; v_gene: TRBV6-6; CDR3aa: CATVAGGYEQYF; CDR3nt: TGTGCCACCGTAGCGGGAGGCTACGAGCAGTACTTC
j_gene: TRBJ1-1; d_gene: NA; abundance: once; v_gene: TRBV5-1; CDR3aa: CASSLGEGNTEAFF; CDR3nt: TGCGCCAGCAGCTTAGGAGAGGGGAACACTGAAGCTTTCTTT
j_gene: TRBJ1-1; d_gene: TRBD1; abundance: NA; v_gene: TRBV6-6; CDR3aa: CASATDRGGRNTEAFF; CDR3nt: TGTGCCAGCGCCACGGACAGGGGGGGGAGGAACACTGAAGCTTTCTTT
j_gene: TRBJ2-4; d_gene: NA; abundance: few; v_gene: TRBV29-1; CDR3aa: CSVRSPTRDIQYF; CDR3nt: TGCAGCGTCCGGTCGCCTACAAGGGACATTCAGTACTTC
j_gene: TRBJ2-7; d_gene: NA; abundance: NA; v_gene: TRBV19; CDR3aa: CASSPDASYEQYF; CDR3nt: TGTGCCAGTAGCCCGGACGCCTCCTACGAGCAGTACTTC
j_gene: TRBJ1-5; d_gene: NA; abundance: few; v_gene: TRBV12-1; CDR3aa: CASSYGQGVNQPQHF; CDR3nt: TGTGCCAGCAGCTACGGACAGGGGGTAAATCAGCCCCAGCATTTT
j_gene: TRBJ2-5; d_gene: TRBD1; abundance: NA; v_gene: TRBV10-3; CDR3aa: CAISADRGETQYF; CDR3nt: TGTGCCATCAGTGCGGACAGGGGAGAGACCCAGTACTTC
j_gene: TRBJ1-3; d_gene: NA; abundance: NA; v_gene: TRBV5-1; CDR3aa: CASTVGGSGNTIYF; CDR3nt: TGCGCCAGCACAGTCGGGGGATCAGGAAACACCATATATTTT
j_gene: TRBJ1-3; d_gene: TRBD1; abundance: NA; v_gene: TRBV28; CDR3aa: CASSFKGQEHTIYF; CDR3nt: TGTGCCAGCAGTTTTAAAGGACAGGAGCACACCATATATTTT
j_gene: TRBJ1-2; d_gene: NA; abundance: NA; v_gene: TRBV28; CDR3aa: CAMGGANYGYTF; CDR3nt: TGTGCCATGGGGGGAGCTAACTATGGCTACACCTTC
j_gene: TRBJ2-7; d_gene: TRBD2; abundance: NA; v_gene: TRBV15; CDR3aa: CATSRDPSGSYEQYF; CDR3nt: TGTGCCACCAGCAGAGATCCTAGCGGGAGTTACGAGCAGTACTTC
j_gene: TRBJ2-7; d_gene: TRBD1; abundance: NA; v_gene: TRBV6-5; CDR3aa: CASSYGSGGNEQYF; CDR3nt: TGTGCCAGCAGTTACGGGTCAGGGGGCAACGAGCAGTACTTC
j_gene: TRBJ2-7; d_gene: TRBD1; abundance: NA; v_gene: TRBV25-1; CDR3aa: CASSPGQGFHEQYF; CDR3nt: TGTGCCAGCAGCCCGGGACAGGGATTTCACGAGCAGTACTTC
j_gene: TRBJ1-5; d_gene: NA; abundance: NA; v_gene: TRBV28; CDR3aa: CASSLPLGRDFQNQPQHF; CDR3nt: TGTGCCAGCAGTTTACCCCTCGGCCGGGACTTCCAAAATCAGCCCCAGCATTTT
j_gene: TRBJ2-5; d_gene: NA; abundance: NA; v_gene: TRBV30; CDR3aa: CAWSVGHSETQYF; CDR3nt: TGTGCCTGGAGTGTAGGGCATTCAGAGACCCAGTACTTC
j_gene: TRBJ1-5; d_gene: NA; abundance: NA; v_gene: TRBV4-2; CDR3aa: CASSQDQGNQPQHF; CDR3nt: TGTGCCAGCAGCCAAGATCAAGGCAATCAGCCCCAGCATTTT
j_gene: TRBJ2-1; d_gene: NA; abundance: NA; v_gene: TRBV5-1; CDR3aa: CASSLADIANEQFF; CDR3nt: TGCGCCAGCAGCTTAGCAGATATTGCCAATGAGCAGTTCTTC
j_gene: TRBJ2-1; d_gene: TRBD2; abundance: NA; v_gene: TRBV6-4; CDR3aa: CASSEAVGRDEQFF; CDR3nt: TGTGCCAGCAGTGAGGCTGTAGGGAGGGATGAGCAGTTCTTC
j_gene: TRBJ2-5; d_gene: NA; abundance: NA; v_gene: TRBV27; CDR3aa: CASSSRAWETQYF; CDR3nt: TGTGCCAGCAGTAGCAGGGCTTGGGAGACCCAGTACTTC
j_gene: TRBJ1-2; d_gene: TRBD1; abundance: NA; v_gene: TRBV30; CDR3aa: CAWSKSGTANNYGYTF; CDR3nt: TGTGCCTGGAGTAAATCTGGGACAGCTAATAACTATGGCTACACCTTC
j_gene: TRBJ2-3; d_gene: NA; abundance: NA; v_gene: TRBV7-2; CDR3aa: CASSSPARDTQYF; CDR3nt: TGTGCCAGCAGCTCCCCAGCCCGAGATACGCAGTATTTT
j_gene: TRBJ2-1; d_gene: NA; abundance: NA; v_gene: TRBV4-2; CDR3aa: CASSQDLAGLYNEQFF; CDR3nt: TGTGCCAGCAGCCAAGATTTGGCGGGCCTCTACAATGAGCAGTTCTTC
j_gene: TRBJ2-7; d_gene: TRBD1; abundance: NA; v_gene: TRBV18; CDR3aa: CASSSGTDSYEQYF; CDR3nt: TGTGCCAGCTCCTCCGGGACAGACTCCTACGAGCAGTACTTC
j_gene: TRBJ1-6; d_gene: TRBD1; abundance: NA; v_gene: TRBV2; CDR3aa: CASGTGWNSPLHF; CDR3nt: TGTGCCAGCGGGACAGGGTGGAATTCACCCCTCCACTTT
j_gene: TRBJ1-5; d_gene: TRBD1; abundance: NA; v_gene: TRBV6-6; CDR3aa: CASSPTGKEPQHF; CDR3nt: TGTGCCAGCAGTCCGACAGGGAAGGAGCCCCAGCATTTT
j_gene: TRBJ1-4; d_gene: NA; abundance: NA; v_gene: TRBV7-2; CDR3aa: CASSSSGTQRGKLFF; CDR3nt: TGTGCCAGCAGCTCGTCCGGGACCCAACGGGGAAAACTGTTTTTT
j_gene: TRBJ2-7; d_gene: NA; abundance: NA; v_gene: TRBV7-7; CDR3aa: CASSFALSPSYEQYF; CDR3nt: TGTGCCAGCAGCTTCGCGCTCTCCCCCTCCTACGAGCAGTACTTC
j_gene: TRBJ1-3; d_gene: NA; abundance: few; v_gene: TRBV28; CDR3aa: CASTLGTIGNTIYF; CDR3nt: TGTGCCAGCACCCTCGGGACAATTGGAAACACCATATATTTT
j_gene: TRBJ1-4; d_gene: NA; abundance: NA; v_gene: TRBV10-3; CDR3aa: CAIRDRLNEKLFF; CDR3nt: TGTGCCATCCGGGACCGGTTAAATGAAAAACTGTTTTTT
j_gene: TRBJ1-4; d_gene: TRBD1; abundance: NA; v_gene: TRBV2; CDR3aa: CASRDDRGGEKLFF; CDR3nt: TGTGCCAGCAGAGACGACAGGGGTGGGGAAAAACTGTTTTTT
j_gene: TRBJ2-3; d_gene: NA; abundance: NA; v_gene: TRBV5-4; CDR3aa: CASSLWTETDTQYF; CDR3nt: TGTGCCAGCAGCTTGTGGACAGAAACAGATACGCAGTATTTT
j_gene: TRBJ2-7; d_gene: TRBD1; abundance: once; v_gene: TRBV18; CDR3aa: CASSHRQGAFYEQYF; CDR3nt: TGTGCCAGCTCCCATCGACAGGGGGCGTTTTACGAGCAGTACTTC
j_gene: TRBJ2-7; d_gene: TRBD2; abundance: NA; v_gene: TRBV19; CDR3aa: CASSIGGGVPYEQYF; CDR3nt: TGTGCCAGTAGTATAGGCGGGGGAGTTCCCTACGAGCAGTACTTC
j_gene: TRBJ2-7; d_gene: NA; abundance: NA; v_gene: TRBV5-6; CDR3aa: CASSLVSYEQYF; CDR3nt: TGTGCCAGCAGCTTAGTAAGCTACGAGCAGTACTTC
j_gene: TRBJ2-6; d_gene: NA; abundance: NA; v_gene: TRBV19; CDR3aa: CASSISGANVLTF; CDR3nt: TGTGCCAGTAGTATCTCTGGGGCCAACGTCCTGACTTTC
j_gene: TRBJ2-7; d_gene: NA; abundance: NA; v_gene: TRBV15; CDR3aa: CATSRDEGLYEQYF; CDR3nt: TGTGCCACCAGCAGAGATGAGGGCCTGTACGAGCAGTACTTC
j_gene: TRBJ2-7; d_gene: TRBD1; abundance: NA; v_gene: TRBV29-1; CDR3aa: CSVGDRVAVEQYF; CDR3nt: TGCAGCGTAGGGGACAGGGTAGCCGTCGAGCAGTACTTC
j_gene: TRBJ2-3; d_gene: NA; abundance: NA; v_gene: TRBV9; CDR3aa: CASSVGFDTQYF; CDR3nt: TGTGCCAGCAGCGTAGGATTTGATACGCAGTATTTT
j_gene: TRBJ1-1; d_gene: TRBD1; abundance: few; v_gene: TRBV7-2; CDR3aa: CASSPNRGNTEAFF; CDR3nt: TGTGCCAGCAGCCCGAACAGGGGTAACACTGAAGCTTTCTTT